The 25 T cell receptor beta chains reported below all come from one sample, sequenced in a study of vaccination and CD4 T cells after COVID-19. The antigens of these receptors remain unknown. As for treatment: approximately 10-day PBMC culture with coronavirus spike peptide pools or control peptides (ViraFEST assay). The assay that was used to sequence DNA from cultured CD4+ T cells was the Oncomine TCR Beta short-read assay. TCRdb recomputed calls from the PCR reads with MiXCR, one row per CDR3 protein. This table holds 11,000 or so distinct CDR3 sequences, roughly 56% found once. Material: CD4+ T cells from blood, cultured in vitro. Receptors were obtained from a human donor who had recovered from COVID-19.

The J gene is TRBJ2-4, the V gene TRBV7-2, with 8 bases aligning to TRBD2. CDR3 length equals 13 residues. CDR1 and CDR2 (germline): SGHTA, FQGNSA. Germline trimming cut 5 bases from V and 13 bases from J; bases unmatched to any gene: 10. CDR3 sequence (DNA): TGTGCCAGCAGCACCCAAATAGCGGGATTGCAGTACTTC. Amino acid sequence: CASSTQIAGLQYF.

This clonotype appeared a few times. The chain has TRBV6-4 and TRBJ2-1, with a possible D match to TRBD2 (5 bases). The germline CDR1 and CDR2 sequences are MRHNA and SNTAGT. This CDR3 is 14 amino acids long. V lost 2 bases, J lost 0 bases, and 5 bases lay in between. In DNA, the CDR3 is TGTGCCAGCAGTGACGGGAGCTCCTACAATGAGCAGTTCTTC. It translates to CASSDGSSYNEQFF.

This chain connects TRBV6-1 to TRBJ2-5; D might be TRBD2 (5 bases). CDR3 length: 14 residues. The germline V gene encodes CDR1 MNHNS and CDR2 SASEGT. V was cut by 8 bases and J by 5 bases, with 18 bases left in between. In nucleotides, the CDR3 is TGTGCCAGCTCGGGGTACGGCAGCCAGGAGACCCAGTACTTC. Its translation: CASSGYGSQETQYF.

The chain couples TRBV5-6 to TRBJ1-2, with TRBD1 matching over 7 bases. Germline CDR1 and CDR2: SGHDT and YYEEEE. The V segment lost 4 bases and the J segment 8 bases; nucleotides outside the gene matches: 8. The length of the CDR3 is 13 residues. CDR3 coding DNA: TGTGCCAGCAGCCCCGGAGCAGGGGGAGGCTACACCTTC. Its translation is CASSPGAGGGYTF.

The rearrangement links TRBV20-1 to TRBJ1-3; the D gene is possibly TRBD1 (6 bases). V was clipped by 5 bases and J by 0 bases, with 8 bases between them. Germline V gene sequence: CDR1 DFQATT, CDR2 SNEGSKA (reference sequence). The CDR3 has 13 amino acids. The CDR3 DNA is TGCAGTGCTGGGGGCTCCTCTGGAAACACCATATATTTT. This encodes CSAGGSSGNTIYF.

This rearrangement joins TRBV19 to TRBJ2-3, with D unclear. This CDR3 comprises 12 residues. The V gene's germline CDR1 is LNHDA and CDR2 SQIVND (reference sequence). Trimming shortened V by 6 bases and J by 6 bases, and 10 bases separated the two germline ends. This chain's CDR3 is CASSPSRDTQYF. DNA of the CDR3: TGTGCCAGTAGCCCCTCCCGGGATACGCAGTATTTT.

This clonotype was seen only a few times. The CDR3 region is CASSQGLAGSYEQYF. DNA for the CDR3: TGTGCCAGCAGCCAAGGACTAGCGGGCTCCTACGAGCAGTACTTC. The chain carries TRBV4-2 and TRBJ2-7, with 10 positions matching TRBD2. This CDR3 spans 15 amino acids. Trimming took 1 base from V and 0 from J; bases not matched to a gene: 0. Germline CDR1 and CDR2: LGHNA and YNFKEQ.

V gene TRBV7-8 combines with J gene TRBJ1-5; a weak D match, TRBD1 (6 bases). Germline loops: CDR1 SGHVS, CDR2 FQNEAQ. Trimming left V 5 bases short and J 1 base short, with 18 bases between. The CDR3 extends over 17 amino acids. The CDR3 loop is CASSGGARGSSNQPQHF. The CDR3 DNA follows: TGTGCCAGCAGCGGGGGGGCTCGGGGTTCAAGCAATCAGCCCCAGCATTTT. The full variable domain, completed using reference TRBV7-8 and TRBJ1-5, is GAGVSQSPRYKVAKRGQDVALRCDPISGHVSLFWYQQALGQGPEFLTYFQNEAQLDKSGLPSDRFFAERPEGSVSTLKIQRTQQEDSAVYLCASSGGARGSSNQPQHFGDGTRLSIL.

The J gene is TRBJ2-6, the V gene TRBV20-1; D is undetermined. Trimming removed 0 bases at V and 7 bases at J, with 13 bases between. Germline CDR1 DFQATT, CDR2 SNEGSKA (reference sequence). The CDR3 covers 15 residues. The CDR3: CSARDRTVGANVLTF. In DNA, the CDR3 is TGCAGTGCTAGAGATAGGACCGTGGGAGCCAACGTCCTGACTTTC.

This chain links TRBV20-1 with TRBJ2-5; D not certain. The CDR3 is made up of 11 amino acids. The V gene lost 6 bases and the J gene lost 5 bases, with 10 bases spanning the gap. Germline-derived CDR1 and CDR2 are DFQATT and SNEGSKA (reference sequence). CDR3 in amino acids: CSAGPVETQYF. DNA of the CDR3: TGCAGTGCCGGTCCCGTCGAGACCCAGTACTTC.

This clonotype was picked up one time. The chain has TRBV18 and TRBJ1-1, with D perhaps TRBD1 (5 bases). Trimming took off 4 bases at V and 2 bases at J, with 14 bases between the two ends. CDR1 is KGHSH, CDR2 LQKENI, per germline. The CDR3 runs 15 residues. In nucleotides, the CDR3 is TGTGCCAGCTCACTAGGGGCAGTCCGAAACACTGAAGCTTTCTTT. Translated: CASSLGAVRNTEAFF. Combining the CDR3 with reference TRBV18 and TRBJ1-1 gives the whole variable domain NAGVMQNPRHLVRRRGQEARLRCSPMKGHSHVYWYRQLPEEGLKFMVYLQKENIIDESGMPKERFSAEFPKEGPSILRIQQVVRGDSAAYFCASSLGAVRNTEAFFGQGTRLTVV.

The chain carries TRBV6-7 and TRBJ2-1; D could derive from TRBD1 or TRBD2 (5 bases each). TRBV6-7 qualifies as an ORF whose function is uncertain. This CDR3 comprises 15 residues. Between the trimmed V and J ends, which lost 2 bases and 4 bases, there was a span of 12 bases. The CDR3, as DNA: TGTGCCAGCAGTTACCCTCGGGGCGCGTACAATGAGCAGTTCTTC. It codes for CASSYPRGAYNEQFF.

This clonotype appeared a few times. V is TRBV10-3 and J is TRBJ1-5; the D gene is possibly TRBD1 (6 bases). CDR1 ENHRY and CDR2 SYGVKD come from the germline V gene. This CDR3 has 12 amino acids. V was cut by 10 bases and J by 5 bases, with 12 bases left in between. The CDR3 here is CATNQGHQPQHF. The CDR3 nucleotides read TGTGCCACTAACCAGGGGCATCAGCCCCAGCATTTT.

This chain connects TRBV2 to TRBJ1-5; 8 bases agree with TRBD1. The junction had 2 bases not matched to a gene; V was cut back by 2 bases and J by 5 bases. There are 14 residues in the CDR3. Germline V lookup: CDR1 SNHLY, CDR2 FYNNEI. CDR3 protein: CASSESTGDQPQHF. CDR3 coding DNA: TGTGCCAGCAGTGAATCGACAGGGGATCAGCCCCAGCATTTT.

The CDR3 loop reads CSAGNGGGDYGYTF. As DNA, the CDR3 is TGCAGTGCTGGCAATGGGGGGGGCGACTATGGCTACACCTTC. The chain uses TRBV20-1 and TRBJ1-2; a possible D gene is TRBD1 (6 bases). CDR1 is DFQATT and CDR2 is SNEGSKA in the germline V gene (reference sequence). The CDR3 has 14 residues. Between the trimmed V and J ends, which lost 5 bases and 3 bases, there was a span of 16 bases.

The V and J genes are TRBV25-1 and TRBJ1-6, with D tentatively TRBD1 (5 bases). Trimming cost V 3 bases and J 10 bases, with 13 bases left between them. There are 14 residues in the CDR3. Germline CDR1 MGHDK, CDR2 SYGVNS. CDR3 region: CASSDPRAQSPLHF. DNA of the CDR3: TGTGCCAGCAGTGACCCCAGGGCCCAATCACCCCTCCACTTT. The full variable domain, rest sourced from reference TRBV25-1 and TRBJ1-6, is EADIYQTPRYLVIGTGKKITLECSQTMGHDKMYWYQQDPGMELHLIHYSYGVNSTEKGDLSSESTVSRIRTEHFPLTLESARPSHTSQYLCASSDPRAQSPLHFGNGTRLTVT.

The CDR3 spells CASSAGHHSNQPQHF. The CDR3 DNA reads TGTGCCAGCAGCGCCGGCCATCATAGCAATCAGCCCCAGCATTTT. The V and J genes are TRBV9 and TRBJ1-5; D remains unclear. Germline-derived CDR1 and CDR2 are SGDLS and YYNGEE. The ends were cut back, 3 bases at V and 0 bases at J, with 10 bases in the middle. CDR3 size: 15 residues.

The CDR3 sequence is CASSQEGASAHETQYF. The CDR3 DNA is TGTGCCAGCAGCCAAGAAGGGGCTAGCGCTCACGAGACCCAGTACTTC. V usage is TRBV4-2 and J usage is TRBJ2-5; TRBD2 is a possible D gene (6 bases). The length of the CDR3 is 16 residues. Per germline, CDR1 LGHNA and CDR2 YNFKEQ. Trimming shortened V by 0 bases and J by 5 bases, and 16 bases separated the two germline ends.

The J gene is TRBJ2-5, the V gene TRBV6-5; a weak D match, TRBD1 (5 bases). CDR3 length: 14 amino acids. The germline gives CDR1 MNHEY, CDR2 SVGAGI. The V gene lost 4 bases and the J gene lost 5 bases, with 14 bases spanning the gap. The CDR3 region is CASSSRALSETQYF. As DNA, the CDR3 is TGTGCCAGCAGTTCCAGGGCCTTGAGCGAGACCCAGTACTTC.

The chain combines TRBV7-9 with TRBJ2-1, with 14 bases fitting TRBD2. The CDR3 totals 19 residues. V shed 0 bases, J shed 7 bases, and the junction held 11 bases outside the gene matches. Germline CDR1 is SEHNR and CDR2 is FQNEAQ (reference sequence). CDR3: CASSLADLGTSGSWNEQFF. The CDR3 DNA follows: TGTGCCAGCAGCTTAGCCGACCTCGGGACTAGCGGGAGTTGGAATGAGCAGTTCTTC.

V gene TRBV10-3 combines with J gene TRBJ2-5; 8 bases match TRBD1. Trimming cost V 3 bases and J 4 bases; bases outside gene matches: 4. CDR3 length: 14 residues. The germline V gene encodes CDR1 ENHRY and CDR2 SYGVKD. Written as DNA, the CDR3 is TGTGCCATCAGTGACAGGGGGCAGGTAGAGACCCAGTACTTC. It specifies CAISDRGQVETQYF.

The chain combines TRBV6-1 with TRBJ1-1; the D gene is possibly TRBD1 (6 bases). V lost 4 bases and J lost 1, with 10 bases in between. This CDR3 is 14 amino acids long. Germline CDR1 and CDR2: MNHNS and SASEGT. The CDR3 here is CASSGWDTNTEAFF. The CDR3 nucleotides are TGTGCCAGCAGTGGATGGGACACGAACACTGAAGCTTTCTTT.

This clonotype is termed medium-sized (0.01 to 0.1%). V and J are TRBV9 and TRBJ2-3; D might be TRBD2 (6 bases). V was trimmed by 7 bases and J by 4 bases, leaving 19 bases between them. The CDR3 is 15 amino acids. From germline, CDR1 is SGDLS and CDR2 YYNGEE. CDR3 loop: CASSYQLARPDTQYF. The CDR3 DNA reads TGTGCCAGCTCCTACCAACTAGCCCGCCCAGATACGCAGTATTTT. The full variable domain, in which reference TRBV9 and TRBJ2-3 provide the parts outside the CDR3, is DSGVTQTPKHLITATGQRVTLRCSPRSGDLSVYWYQQSLDQGLQFLIQYYNGEERAKGNILERFSAQQFPDLHSELNLSSLELGDSALYFCASSYQLARPDTQYFGPGTRLTVL.

This chain connects TRBV27 to TRBJ1-1; tentative D call: TRBD1 (5 bases). The CDR3 is 14 residues long. Trimming took 7 bases from V and 5 from J, leaving 17 bases between them. CDR1 is MNHEY and CDR2 is SMNVEV in the germline V gene (reference sequence). Here the CDR3 reads CASMETSGDTEAFF. The CDR3 coding sequence is TGTGCCAGCATGGAGACATCGGGGGATACTGAAGCTTTCTTT.

This clonotype has a single count. The chain joins TRBV6-1 to TRBJ2-3; the D gene is possibly TRBD2 (6 bases). With 8 bases removed from V and 2 bases from J, the gap between germline ends came to 14 bases. Germline V CDR1 and CDR2: MNHNS, SASEGT. This CDR3 is built from 14 residues. CDR3 nucleotides: TGTGCCAGCGGGTCGGGGCGGGACACAGATACGCAGTATTTT. Encoded protein: CASGSGRDTDTQYF.